These 20 T cell receptor beta chains came from one sample sequenced in a study of T-cell memory formation after mild COVID-19. TCRdb analysed the 5' RACE reads with MiXCR anew, one entry per CDR3 protein. Among 110,000 or so distinct CDR3 sequences listed, roughly a sixth were seen once. The sample was PBMCs or a T cell subset sorted from them (not recorded which). These receptors were taken from a man between 18 and 29 years old who had mild COVID-19 (a few samples of this study predate the infection). Cell type and time point are not known.

The rearrangement joins TRBV7-2 to TRBJ2-3; 15 bases align to TRBD2. Trimming at V came to 2 bases and at J to 5 bases, leaving 8 bases not matched to a gene. CDR1 and CDR2 from the germline V gene are SGHTA and FQGNSA. The CDR3 is 18 residues long. In nucleotides, the CDR3 is TGTGCCAGCAGCTTAAAGCGGACTAGCGGGGGGGCCGGAGATACGCAGTATTTT. Encoded protein: CASSLKRTSGGAGDTQYF. The full variable domain, in which reference TRBV7-2 and TRBJ2-3 provide the parts outside the CDR3, is GAGVSQSPSNKVTEKGKDVELRCDPISGHTALYWYRQSLGQGLEFLIYFQGNSAPDKSGLPSDRFSAERTGGSVSTLTIQRTQQEDSAVYLCASSLKRTSGGAGDTQYFGPGTRLTVL.

The rearrangement uses TRBV4-1 and TRBJ1-6; D is unresolved. This CDR3 is built from 16 residues. From germline, CDR1 is MGHRA and CDR2 YSYEKL. Trimming took off 1 base at V and 4 bases at J, with 11 bases between the two ends. The CDR3 DNA is TGCGCCAGCAGCCAAGTCCTGAAAGTATATAATTCACCCCTCCACTTT. It translates to CASSQVLKVYNSPLHF.

J is TRBJ2-7 and V is TRBV29-1; possible D gene TRBD2, 5 bases. V lost 5 bases to trimming and J lost 3 bases, with 11 bases between them. Germline V gives CDR1 SQVTM, CDR2 ANQGSEA. The CDR3 has 12 amino acids. CDR3 amino acids: CSVWDSVYEQYF. The CDR3 DNA reads TGCAGCGTTTGGGATAGCGTCTACGAGCAGTACTTC.

This clonotype came up a few times. The chain employs TRBV19 and TRBJ1-6; TRBD1 agrees at 7 bases. Germline CDR1 LNHDA, CDR2 SQIVND (reference sequence). The CDR3 totals 13 residues. V lost 9 bases, J lost 10 bases, and 9 bases stayed unmatched. Here the CDR3 reads CASNDRVRSPLHF. The DNA of the CDR3 is TGTGCCAGCAACGACAGGGTGAGATCACCCCTCCACTTT.

This clonotype was seen more than once but under ten times. The J gene is TRBJ2-3, the V gene TRBV24-1; D gene unclear. The germline gives CDR1 KGHDR, CDR2 SFDVKD. CDR3 size: 13 residues. V lost 3 bases to trimming and J lost 6 bases, with 9 bases between them. The CDR3 region has the DNA TGTGCCACCAGTGATCCGCCCCTTGATACGCAGTATTTT. It translates to CATSDPPLDTQYF.

V and J are TRBV29-1 and TRBJ2-1; tentative D call: TRBD2 (5 bases). Trimming left V 6 bases short and J 7 bases short, with 10 bases between. The germline CDR1 and CDR2 sequences are SQVTM and ANQGSEA. The CDR3 totals 11 residues. CDR3 DNA: TGCAGCGTCACCACGGGGAATGAGCAGTTCTTC. Residues: CSVTTGNEQFF.

This clonotype was observed a few times. The chain employs TRBV2 and TRBJ2-7; TRBD1 might be the D (6 bases). This CDR3 has 13 amino acids. Germline-derived CDR1 and CDR2 are SNHLY and FYNNEI. The V and J ends lost 5 bases and 6 bases respectively, with 14 bases between them. For the CDR3, the DNA is TGTGCCAGCAGTCCAGGACAGAGGCTCGAGCAGTACTTC. Protein product: CASSPGQRLEQYF.

The chain uses TRBV10-3 and TRBJ1-2; D is unresolved. CDR1 is ENHRY and CDR2 is SYGVKD in the germline V gene. Trimming removed 0 bases from V and 3 bases from J, with 8 bases in between. The length of the CDR3 is 14 residues. This chain's CDR3 is CAISESERDYGYTF. The CDR3 nucleotides are TGTGCCATCAGTGAGTCCGAAAGGGACTATGGCTACACCTTC.

The chain is built from TRBV7-2 and TRBJ2-5; no clear D gene. CDR3 length equals 15 residues. The germline gives CDR1 SGHTA, CDR2 FQGNSA. Trimming cost V 0 bases and J 1 base, with 9 bases left between them. The CDR3 reads CASSLALTIQETQYF. CDR3 nucleotides: TGTGCCAGCAGCTTAGCGCTAACCATCCAAGAGACCCAGTACTTC.

The V call is TRBV7-6, the J call TRBJ1-2, with 10 bases fitting TRBD1. The trim removed 0 bases at V and 8 bases at J, leaving 6 bases unmatched. This CDR3 has 15 residues. Germline CDR1 SGHVS, CDR2 FNYEAQ. The CDR3 loop is CASSLASGTGVGYTF. The CDR3 nucleotides are TGTGCCAGCAGCTTAGCTTCCGGGACAGGGGTAGGCTACACCTTC.

This clonotype was recorded a few times. The V call is TRBV24-1, the J call TRBJ2-1, with 10 positions matching TRBD1. V shed 3 bases and J 9 bases; nucleotides not matched to a gene: 10. Germline V gene lookup returns CDR1 KGHDR and CDR2 SFDVKD. The CDR3 covers 16 residues. The CDR3 reads CATSDPGTGVEGEQFF. Written as DNA, the CDR3 is TGTGCCACCAGTGATCCCGGGACAGGGGTGGAGGGTGAGCAGTTCTTC.

The rearrangement joins TRBV23-1 to TRBJ2-7; possible D gene TRBD1, 6 bases. TRBV23-1 is an open reading frame, and its role is uncertain. The germline V and J ends were trimmed by 3 bases and 1 base, with 16 bases remaining between them. The CDR3 is 16 residues long. The CDR3 loop is CASSHPAQGPSYEQYF. DNA of the CDR3: TGCGCCAGCAGTCACCCAGCACAGGGTCCTTCCTACGAGCAGTACTTC.

This clonotype was detected a few times. The CDR3 loop reads CASSFRGIGDIQYF. The CDR3 bases are TGTGCCAGCAGTTTCAGGGGAATTGGTGACATTCAGTACTTC. The chain carries TRBV12-3 or TRBV12-4 and TRBJ2-4; possible D gene TRBD1, 6 bases. Trimming left V 3 bases short and J 8 bases short, with 14 bases between. The CDR3 has 14 amino acids.

This clonotype was seen only a few times. The chain has TRBV4-1 and TRBJ2-7; D possibly corresponds to TRBD1 (6 bases). This CDR3 is built from 14 residues. Germline CDR1 is MGHRA and CDR2 is YSYEKL. V lost 4 bases and J lost 0, with 10 bases in between. The CDR3 reads CASSRFRGSYEQYF. As DNA, the CDR3 is TGCGCCAGCAGCCGATTCAGGGGCTCCTACGAGCAGTACTTC.

V usage is TRBV12-3 or TRBV12-4 and J usage is TRBJ1-2; 9 bases are shared with TRBD1. J was trimmed by 6 bases and V by 6 bases; bases with no gene match: 8. CDR3 length equals 14 residues. The CDR3 loop reads CASSRRDRANGYTF. The CDR3 bases are TGTGCCAGCAGCCGAAGGGACAGGGCGAATGGCTACACCTTC.

This clonotype was seen repeatedly, ten times or more. The V and J genes are TRBV24-1 and TRBJ2-1; a weak D match, TRBD1 (6 bases). This CDR3 comprises 12 residues. Trimming cost V 7 bases and J 9 bases, with 12 bases left between them. CDR1 and CDR2 (germline): KGHDR, SFDVKD. The CDR3 coding sequence is TGTGCCACCAGCTGGGAAGGGGGTGAGCAGTTCTTC. It yields the protein CATSWEGGEQFF.

The chain joins TRBV6-6 to TRBJ1-5; the D is unclear. Per the germline V gene, CDR1 is MNHNY and CDR2 is SVGAGI (reference sequence). The CDR3 is 15 residues long. V lost 7 bases, J lost 6 bases, and 19 bases lay in between. The CDR3 loop reads CASTVWPPSRQPQHF. The DNA of the CDR3 is TGTGCCAGCACTGTCTGGCCCCCGTCGCGTCAGCCCCAGCATTTT.

This clonotype appeared a few times. V and J are TRBV7-2 and TRBJ2-7; D remains unclear. Per the germline V gene, CDR1 is SGHTA and CDR2 is FQGNSA. V lost 1 base and J lost 4, with 8 bases in between. The CDR3 has 13 amino acids. In DNA, the CDR3 is TGTGCCAGCAGCTTAGGTAAAGGGTACGAGCAGTACGTC. Protein product: CASSLGKGYEQYV.

This clonotype was counted only a few times. V gene TRBV6-2 or TRBV6-3 combines with J gene TRBJ1-1, with no clear D. Trimming removed 6 bases at V and 11 bases at J, with 22 bases between. The CDR3 length is 14 residues. The germline V gene has CDR1 MNHEY and CDR2 SVGEGT. CDR3 region: CASRTPDGLTNAFF. CDR3 DNA sequence: TGTGCCAGCAGAACACCGGACGGCTTGACGAATGCTTTCTTT.

There are a few counts of this clonotype. CDR3 residues: CASSLGLHDASGANVLTF. The CDR3 coding sequence is TGTGCCAGCAGCCTAGGGCTGCATGATGCATCTGGGGCCAACGTCCTGACTTTC. This chain connects TRBV6-5 to TRBJ2-6, with D uncertain. The V gene lost 6 bases and the J gene lost 1 base, with 19 bases spanning the gap. The CDR3 totals 18 residues. Germline CDR1 reads MNHEY; CDR2 reads SVGAGI.